This T cell receptor beta chain was captured in a study of T cells in Graves' hyperthyroidism and ophthalmopathy. Whole-study findings and limits: In simple terms, a model built on 13 V-J features told ophthalmopathy apart from stable hyperthyroidism.

Amplification targeted TCR beta CDR3 regions from RNA transcripts. The HTBI set primed first-round TCR CDR3 RT-PCR. Each CDR3 protein gets one entry after TCRdb re-called the multiplex PCR reads with MiXCR. Among roughly 700,000 distinct CDR3 sequences, 14% were seen once, and the ten largest hold more than 8.5%. This clonotype has a handful of counts. What it binds is unknown. V lost 8 bases to trimming and J lost 2 bases, with 15 bases between them. CDR1 and CDR2 (germline): DFQATT, SNEGSKA (reference sequence). This CDR3 contains 14 residues. This clonotype was sampled from a woman younger than 35 with Graves' hyperthyroidism. The source material was blood. The chain carries TRBV20-1 and TRBJ1-4, with D uncertain. CDR3 DNA sequence: TGCAGTACCAATCGCCTGGGCACTAATGAAAAACTGTTTTTT. Residues: CSTNRLGTNEKLFF.